These 2 T cell receptor beta chains originate from one sample sequenced in a study of blood T cell repertoires in COVID-19. The assay was immunoSEQ multiplex PCR, and TCRdb's table has in-frame clones only and misses some. The sample lists about 500,000 clones; about 89% were seen once. Input material: peripheral blood. The receptors were gathered from a woman aged 45-60 years with COVID-19, enrolled during active disease.

V is TRBV29-1 and J is TRBJ1-2; TRBD1 is a possible D gene (6 bases). Germline V gene lookup returns CDR1 SQVTM and CDR2 ANQGSEA. V lost 3 bases and J 4 bases, leaving 12 bases between the germline ends. The CDR3 has 13 residues. The CDR3 DNA reads TGCAGCGTTGAGGCAGGGGCCCCCTATGGCTACACCTTC. Translating it yields CSVEAGAPYGYTF.

Written as DNA, the CDR3 is TGTGCCTGTGCTATTGGGCTCTCGGGGACTGAAGCTTTCTTT. The encoded protein is CACAIGLSGTEAFF. V and J are TRBV30 and TRBJ1-1; no clear D gene. V gave up 6 bases and J gave up 5 bases, with 19 bases separating them. The CDR3 extends over 14 amino acids. In germline, CDR1 is GTSNPN, CDR2 SVGIG (reference sequence). Full variable domain (missing parts from reference TRBV30 and TRBJ1-1): SQTIHQWPATLVQPVGSPLSLECTVEGTSNPNLYWYRQAAGRGLQLLFYSVGIGQISSEVPQNLSASRPQDRQFILSSKKLLLSDSGFYLCACAIGLSGTEAFFGQGTRLTVV.